This TCR beta chain was sequenced for a study of beta chain features in type 1 diabetes. Study findings and constraints: Small HLA sub-analyses could not settle whether HLA shapes TCRB rearrangement. For type 1 diabetes patients, VDJ junctions showed fewer insertions and more deletions. In every one of the four CD4+ subsets, TCRB CDR3s were moderately but significantly shorter in Type 1 diabetes patients.

From germline, CDR1 is SGHRS and CDR2 YFSETQ. Trimming took 4 bases from V and 4 from J; bases not matched to a gene: 7. CDR3 length: 15 amino acids. With regard to this clone: The antigen is undetermined.

Expressed TCRB transcripts were sequenced, since all the RNA that had been isolated was reverse transcribed. The method was immunoSEQ multiplex PCR; TCRdb's version includes in-frame clones alone and lacks a portion of them. The top ten clones hold roughly 0.015% of a sample with 300,000 to 400,000 clones, 13% of them seen once. Researchers reported sorting CD4+ naive, central memory, regulatory and stem cell-like memory cells via CD45RO/CCR7/CD25/CD127/CD95/CD27. What was sequenced was naive CD4+ T cells from blood. This clonotype originated in a young woman with type 1 diabetes. J is TRBJ2-2 and V is TRBV5-1, with TRBD1 matching over 7 bases. In nucleotides, the CDR3 is TGCGCCAGCAGCCTGCGGACAGGCATCACCGGGGAGCTGTTTTTT. It specifies CASSLRTGITGELFF.